This paragraph reports one T cell receptor beta chain. Its target is not known. Patients showing uncontrolled infection, other autoimmune disease, pregnancy or lactation were ineligible. Diagnosing involved the use of clinical symptoms, serum thyroxine and TRAb, thyroid ultrasound and orbital computed tomography. This sample stems from a study of T cells in Graves' hyperthyroidism and ophthalmopathy. Amplification of TCR beta CDR3 regions used RNA as the template. First-round RT-PCR of the TCR CDR3 relied on the HTBI primer set. TCRdb re-derived calls from the multiplex PCR reads in MiXCR, one entry per CDR3 protein. The sample has about 500,000 distinct CDR3 sequences, 16% seen once. The CDR3 length is 18 residues. Germline assignment: CDR1 MDHEN and CDR2 SYDVKM. V was shortened by 2 bases and J by 10 bases, with 24 bases between the two germline ends. General study findings and limits: Most clonotypes expanded in thyroid above 0.001 were likewise present in blood. With a median lead of approximately 6.4 months before onset, the model predicted ophthalmopathy.

Sequenced: blood. This TCR derives from a woman in her twenties or thirties with Graves' ophthalmopathy. The chain uses TRBV28 and TRBJ1-6; a possible D gene is TRBD1 (6 bases). CDR3 sequence: CASSLPPLIGGLGSPLHF. DNA of the CDR3: TGTGCCAGCAGTTTACCGCCCCTCATCGGGGGGCTTGGGTCACCCCTCCACTTT.